One sample yielded the 32 T cell receptor beta chains listed below, sequenced in a study of cytomegalovirus exposure and HLA in healthy donors. Primers included in the PCR were 60 Vbeta and 13 Jbeta primers. The table came from immunoSEQ multiplex PCR; TCRdb's copy has only in-frame clones and leaves some out. The sample shows approximately 80,000 clones, around 70% of them seen only once. Sequences were obtained from PBMCs. The receptors originated from a woman aged 40 to 49 in good health and CMV-seropositive.

The rearrangement links TRBV6-5 to TRBJ1-3; 7 nucleotides align to TRBD1. Germline-derived CDR1 and CDR2 are MNHEY and SVGAGI. Trimming cost V 4 bases and J 4 bases; bases outside gene matches: 7. The CDR3 is made up of 15 amino acids. The DNA for the CDR3 is TGTGCCAGCAGTTCAGATAGGGGGCAGGGAAACACCATATATTTT. Residues: CASSSDRGQGNTIYF.

The chain has TRBV11-3 and TRBJ2-1; weak D call: TRBD1 (6 bases). Trimming left V 5 bases short and J 10 bases short, with 18 bases between. In germline, CDR1 is SGHNT, CDR2 YENEEA. CDR3 size: 14 residues. CDR3 sequence: CASSPTSRDIEQFF. The CDR3 DNA follows: TGTGCCAGCAGCCCCACGTCCCGGGACATAGAGCAGTTCTTC.

This sequence joins TRBV7-9 and TRBJ2-4; 7 bases agree with TRBD1. CDR1 SEHNR and CDR2 FQNEAQ come from the germline V gene (reference sequence). Losses at the gene ends were 0 bases for V and 5 bases for J; bases not matched to a gene: 1. This CDR3 contains 14 residues. CDR3 residues: CASSLAGTENIQYF. The DNA of the CDR3 is TGTGCCAGCAGCTTAGCCGGGACAGAAAACATTCAGTACTTC.

This clone was counted a single time. The chain carries TRBV10-3 and TRBJ1-1; 8 bases align to TRBD1. Germline trimming cut 6 bases from V and 1 base from J; bases unmatched to any gene: 7. The CDR3 loop spans 15 amino acids. Germline V lookup: CDR1 ENHRY, CDR2 SYGVKD. The CDR3 sequence is CAIRSTGTGNTEAFF. The CDR3 DNA follows: TGTGCCATCAGGAGTACCGGGACAGGGAACACTGAAGCTTTCTTT.

This chain uses TRBV7-9 with TRBJ2-7, with a weak D call TRBD1 (6 bases). In germline, CDR1 is SEHNR, CDR2 FQNEAQ (reference sequence). The CDR3 extends over 15 amino acids. V was shortened by 5 bases and J by 5 bases, with 19 bases between the two germline ends. CDR3 region: CASSKDLGQYNEQYF. As DNA, the CDR3 is TGTGCCAGCAGCAAGGATCTCGGACAGTACAACGAGCAGTACTTC.

The rearrangement uses TRBV10-3 and TRBJ2-5; 7 bases are a match to TRBD1. Germline loops: CDR1 ENHRY, CDR2 SYGVKD. V shed 1 base, J shed 1 base, and the junction held 12 bases outside the gene matches. The CDR3 spans 18 residues. The CDR3 is CAISEFVARQGLQETQYF. In DNA form, the CDR3 reads TGTGCCATCAGTGAGTTCGTCGCCCGACAGGGCCTCCAAGAGACCCAGTACTTC.

This rearrangement joins TRBV5-1 to TRBJ2-1, with no clear D. The germline V gene has CDR1 SGHRS and CDR2 YFSETQ. Trimming left V 0 bases short and J 7 bases short, with 8 bases between. CDR3 length: 13 amino acids. CDR3 loop: CASSLASRNEQFF. DNA for the CDR3: TGCGCCAGCAGCTTGGCCTCCAGGAATGAGCAGTTCTTC. Looking up the rest from reference TRBV5-1 and TRBJ2-1 gives the full variable domain: KAGVTQTPRYLIKTRGQQVTLSCSPISGHRSVSWYQQTPGQGLQFLFEYFSETQRNKGNFPGRFSGRQFSNSRSEMNVSTLELGDSALYLCASSLASRNEQFFGPGTRLTVL.

The chain is built from TRBV11-2 and TRBJ1-1; unclear D gene. The CDR3 extends over 15 amino acids. Germline loops: CDR1 SGHAT, CDR2 FQNNGV. Trimming left V 4 bases short and J 0 bases short, with 12 bases between. In DNA form, the CDR3 reads TGTGCCAGCAGCTATCTTTCTACTATGAACACTGAAGCTTTCTTT. Its translation is CASSYLSTMNTEAFF. Supplemented by reference TRBV11-2 and TRBJ1-1, the full variable domain reads EAGVAQSPRYKIIEKRQSVAFWCNPISGHATLYWYQQILGQGPKLLIQFQNNGVVDDSQLPKDRFSAERLKGVDSTLKIQPAKLEDSAVYLCASSYLSTMNTEAFFGQGTRLTVV.

With respect to this clone: This sample includes further DNA sequences coding for the same CDR3. This chain uses TRBV7-2 with TRBJ2-2; D remains ambiguous. This CDR3 region has 12 residues. The V end lost 3 bases, the J end lost 7 bases, and 6 bases lay between the germline ends. CDR1 and CDR2 from the germline V gene are SGHTA and FQGNSA. CDR3 DNA: TGTGCCAGCAGCTTTGGCGGCGGGGAGCTGTTTTTT. This translates into CASSFGGGELFF. Supplemented by reference TRBV7-2 and TRBJ2-2, the full variable domain reads GAGVSQSPSNKVTEKGKDVELRCDPISGHTALYWYRQSLGQGLEFLIYFQGNSAPDKSGLPSDRFSAERTGGSVSTLTIQRTQQEDSAVYLCASSFGGGELFFGEGSRLTVL.

This chain joins TRBV29-1 and TRBJ1-1, with D perhaps matching TRBD1 (6 bases). The V end was cut by 7 bases, the J end by 5 bases, with 17 bases between. Germline values: CDR1 SQVTM, CDR2 ANQGSEA. The CDR3 totals 13 residues. CDR3 loop: CSARPGQGTEAFF. The CDR3 bases are TGCAGCGCCAGACCGGGACAAGGAACTGAAGCTTTCTTT. The full variable domain, its missing parts supplied by reference TRBV29-1 and TRBJ1-1, is SAVISQKPSRDICQRGTSLTIQCQVDSQVTMMFWYRQQPGQSLTLIATANQGSEATYESGFVIDKFPISRPNLTFSTLTVSNMSPEDSSIYLCSARPGQGTEAFFGQGTRLTVV.

The chain combines TRBV30 with TRBJ2-7; D might be TRBD1 (5 bases). This CDR3 has 14 amino acids. Germline assignment: CDR1 GTSNPN and CDR2 SVGIG (reference sequence). V was trimmed by 0 bases and J by 3 bases, leaving 12 bases between them. The CDR3 DNA reads TGTGCCTGGAGTGTGGATGGGGCTGGCTACGAGCAGTACTTC. It encodes CAWSVDGAGYEQYF. The whole variable domain, remainder taken from reference TRBV30 and TRBJ2-7, is SQTIHQWPATLVQPVGSPLSLECTVEGTSNPNLYWYRQAAGRGLQLLFYSVGIGQISSEVPQNLSASRPQDRQFILSSKKLLLSDSGFYLCAWSVDGAGYEQYFGPGTRLTVT.

The rearrangement joins TRBV14 to TRBJ2-7; 8 nucleotides line up with TRBD1. This CDR3 comprises 15 residues. Germline V CDR1 and CDR2: SGHDN, FVKESK. Unmatched junction bases numbered 7, after V lost 5 bases and J lost 1 base. CDR3 DNA sequence: TGTGCCAGCAGCTCCCGACAGGGGATATCCTACGAGCAGTACTTC. Protein product: CASSSRQGISYEQYF.

In its sample, this clone was seen a few times. This rearrangement joins TRBV6-1 to TRBJ1-3, with D unclear. This CDR3 is 13 amino acids long. The germline gives CDR1 MNHNS, CDR2 SASEGT. Trimming shortened V by 5 bases and J by 4 bases, and 9 bases separated the two germline ends. The CDR3 loop is CASSKQNGNTIYF. CDR3 in DNA: TGTGCCAGCAGTAAACAAAACGGAAACACCATATATTTT.

A few counts support this clone. The genes are TRBV28 and TRBJ2-7, with 8 bases aligning to TRBD2. J lost 6 bases, V lost 8 bases, and 15 bases had no gene match. There are 15 residues in the CDR3. CDR1 MDHEN and CDR2 SYDVKM come from the germline V gene. CDR3 DNA: TGTGCCAGCGCTTCACGCGCGGGACTAGGGAGCGAGCAGTACTTC. It codes for CASASRAGLGSEQYF.

J is TRBJ2-7 and V is TRBV5-1, with D perhaps TRBD2 (6 bases). The CDR3 covers 13 residues. The germline CDR1 and CDR2 sequences are SGHRS and YFSETQ. The V and J ends lost 4 bases and 7 bases respectively, with 15 bases between them. The CDR3 here is CASSPDEGREQYF. The DNA of the CDR3 is TGCGCCAGCAGCCCTGACGAGGGGAGGGAGCAGTACTTC.

In its sample, this clone was seen once. This chain uses TRBV6-1 with TRBJ2-2; TRBD1 agrees at 9 bases. CDR1 MNHNS and CDR2 SASEGT come from the germline V gene. The length of the CDR3 is 15 residues. Losses at the gene ends were 7 bases for V and 1 base for J; bases not matched to a gene: 4. The CDR3 coding sequence is TGTGCCAGCACTGGGGACAGGGTGAACACCGGGGAGCTGTTTTTT. Amino acid sequence: CASTGDRVNTGELFF.

This chain links TRBV5-1 with TRBJ2-1, with 9 positions matching TRBD2. J lost 5 bases, V lost 2 bases, and 11 bases had no gene match. CDR1 SGHRS and CDR2 YFSETQ come from the germline V gene. The CDR3 has 17 amino acids. CDR3 DNA sequence: TGCGCCAGCAGCTTAAACTCTAGCGGGATAAACCACAATGAGCAGTTCTTC. Translation gives CASSLNSSGINHNEQFF.

CDR3: CSAKVGGAREQFF. The CDR3 region has the DNA TGCAGCGCCAAGGTCGGGGGGGCAAGAGAGCAGTTCTTC. The chain carries TRBV29-1 and TRBJ2-1; 8 nucleotides line up with TRBD2. CDR1 and CDR2 (germline): SQVTM, ANQGSEA. The CDR3 covers 13 residues. The J segment lost 10 bases and the V segment lost 7 bases, leaving 12 bases of the junction unmatched.

Points on this clone: The junction differs from germline at one of its ends, possibly a read error. The CDR3 bases are TGCGCCAGCAGCGAAGAGGGAGGGGTGTTTGACAATGAGCAGTTCTTC. Protein sequence: CASSEEGGVFDNEQFF. This chain joins TRBV4-3 and TRBJ2-1, with 7 positions matching TRBD2. The CDR3 consists of 16 residues. Germline V gene data show CDR1 as LGHNA and CDR2 as YSLEER.

The gene calls are TRBV5-1 and TRBJ1-6, with 7 bases fitting TRBD1. This CDR3 region has 16 residues. Looked up from germline, CDR1 is SGHRS and CDR2 is YFSETQ. Trimming cost V 0 bases and J 11 bases; bases outside gene matches: 11. The CDR3 region is CASSLGGQRVGAPLHF. As DNA, the CDR3 is TGCGCCAGCAGCTTGGGGGGACAGAGGGTTGGCGCACCCCTCCACTTT.

This chain joins TRBV27 and TRBJ2-7, with D uncertain. The CDR3 runs to 14 residues. Trimming cost V 5 bases and J 3 bases, with 14 bases left between them. Germline values: CDR1 MNHEY, CDR2 SMNVEV (reference sequence). CDR3 nucleotide sequence: TGTGCCAGCAGTCCCACCGGGTTAGTCTACGAGCAGTACTTC. This translates into CASSPTGLVYEQYF.

The V and J genes are TRBV25-1 and TRBJ2-7; 10 bases line up with TRBD1. The CDR3 totals 15 residues. Germline values: CDR1 MGHDK, CDR2 SYGVNS. J gave up 7 bases and V 0 bases, and 6 bases lay outside the gene matches. The CDR3 region is CASSEYLTGGSEQYF. Written as DNA, the CDR3 is TGTGCCAGCAGTGAATATCTGACAGGGGGCAGTGAGCAGTACTTC.

The chain combines TRBV5-1 with TRBJ2-5; D ambiguous. The V gene lost 0 bases and the J gene lost 2 bases, with 11 bases spanning the gap. The CDR3 contains 15 residues. From germline, CDR1 is SGHRS and CDR2 YFSETQ. As DNA, the CDR3 is TGCGCCAGCAGCTTGGCCGCAGTGACACAAGAGACCCAGTACTTC. As protein: CASSLAAVTQETQYF.

CDR3 nucleotides: TGTGCCAACCGCGTCGGGGGGCTCCAAGAGACCCAGTACTTC. Encoded protein: CANRVGGLQETQYF. The rearrangement uses TRBV2 and TRBJ2-5, with D tentatively TRBD2 (7 bases). CDR3 length: 14 amino acids. Germline V gene sequence: CDR1 SNHLY, CDR2 FYNNEI. Trimming shortened V by 10 bases and J by 1 base, and 16 bases separated the two germline ends.

V usage is TRBV5-6 and J usage is TRBJ2-5, with a possible D match to TRBD1 (7 bases). V was clipped by 3 bases and J by 10 bases, with 16 bases between them. The CDR3 is made up of 13 amino acids. Per the germline V gene, CDR1 is SGHDT and CDR2 is YYEEEE. CDR3 DNA: TGTGCCAGCAGCTGGGGGGACAGTTCGGACCAGTACTTC. It encodes CASSWGDSSDQYF.

The chain joins TRBV2 to TRBJ1-2, with a weak D call TRBD1 (5 bases). Looked up from germline, CDR1 is SNHLY and CDR2 is FYNNEI. V lost 6 bases and J 4 bases, leaving 12 bases between the germline ends. This CDR3 has 13 residues. Here the CDR3 DNA reads TGTGCCAGCAGCCCGGACCAGGGCTATGGCTACACCTTC. Encoded protein: CASSPDQGYGYTF.

This clone showed up just once. The chain joins TRBV13 to TRBJ2-1, with 14 bases lining up with TRBD2. Trimming took 4 bases from V and 4 from J; bases not matched to a gene: 9. CDR1 and CDR2 (germline): PRHDT, FYEKMQ (reference sequence). This CDR3 contains 18 residues. CDR3 loop: CASSSGLAGAPGYNEQFF. Here the CDR3 DNA reads TGTGCCAGCAGCTCGGGACTAGCGGGAGCCCCGGGGTACAATGAGCAGTTCTTC.

This clone was counted between two and nine times. Its ends do not fully match the called genes, so a read error is possible. At the DNA level, this CDR3 is encoded by other sequences in the same sample as well. This chain connects TRBV7-8 to TRBJ2-7, with a tentative D call TRBD2 (5 bases). The germline V gene encodes CDR1 SGHVS and CDR2 FQNEAQ. The CDR3 sequence is 14 residues long. CDR3 loop: CASSLRGGPYEQYF. CDR3 nucleotides: TGTGCTAGCAGCTTACGAGGAGGACCCTACGAGCAGTACTTC.

The chain couples TRBV6-5 to TRBJ1-6, with 7 bases matching TRBD1. CDR3 length equals 13 residues. With V trimmed by 8 bases and J by 6 bases, 4 bases remained unmatched. The germline CDR1 and CDR2 sequences are MNHEY and SVGAGI. Here the CDR3 reads CASGSGGNSPLHF. DNA for the CDR3: TGTGCCAGCGGCTCAGGGGGTAATTCACCCCTCCACTTT.

A single count supports this clone. This sequence joins TRBV30 and TRBJ1-4; unclear D gene. The CDR3 length is 14 residues. Germline V gene lookup returns CDR1 GTSNPN and CDR2 SVGIG (reference sequence). V gave up 1 base and J gave up 4 bases, with 10 bases separating them. CDR3 in DNA: TGTGCCTGGAGTGCGGGGATTCATAATGAAAAACTGTTTTTT. Protein sequence: CAWSAGIHNEKLFF.

This chain connects TRBV30 to TRBJ1-2; D is unresolved. Germline V CDR1 and CDR2: GTSNPN, SVGIG (reference sequence). Trimming shortened V by 1 base and J by 7 bases, and 13 bases separated the two germline ends. The length of the CDR3 is 13 residues. The DNA of the CDR3 is TGTGCCTGGAGTGCCGGGTCTCCGGGTGGCTACACCTTC. Its protein product is CAWSAGSPGGYTF.

This rearrangement joins TRBV10-2 to TRBJ2-1; D possibly corresponds to TRBD2 (5 bases). Germline CDR1 reads WSHSY; CDR2 reads SAAADI. Trimming took off 2 bases at V and 2 bases at J, with 10 bases between the two ends. The CDR3 is 15 residues long. The CDR3 coding sequence is TGCGCCAGCAGTGAGGCGGACTTAACCTACAATGAGCAGTTCTTC. Encoded protein: CASSEADLTYNEQFF.